The rows below give T cell receptor beta chains drawn from one sample of a study of Graves' ophthalmopathy and Graves' hyperthyroidism. TCRdb re-called the multiplex PCR reads with MiXCR, one entry per CDR3 protein. The repertoire consists of around 1,200,000 distinct CDR3 sequences, with about two fifths occurring once and the leading ten covering around 10%. The sequenced material came from peripheral blood or thyroid tissue (not recorded which). The origin of the receptors is an adult man with Graves' hyperthyroidism. Each CDR3 is given with its conserved first and last residue. D genes are given only for firm matches. Some rows mark clone size as missing; the rest say once, few, many or name a class of expanded clone.

TRBD1	TRBV4-3	many	TRBJ1-2	TGCGCCAGCAGCCAACGTGGGAGGGGGCCGGATGGCTACACCTTC	CASSQRGRGPDGYTF
NA	TRBV20-1	NA	TRBJ1-5	TGCAGTGCTAGAGATGCCCAAGGGGGGGGCCACAATCAGCCCCAGCATTTT	CSARDAQGGGHNQPQHF
TRBD1	TRBV24-1	NA	TRBJ1-4	TGTACCACCAGTGAATGGGACAGGTCCGGAAAACTGTTTTTT	CTTSEWDRSGKLFF
NA	TRBV25-1	NA	TRBJ1-3	TGTGCCAGCCCGATCGGTACAGAAGTCTCTGGAAACACCATATATTTT	CASPIGTEVSGNTIYF
TRBD1	TRBV5-1	few	TRBJ2-6	TGCGCCAGCAGCTGGACAGGGGGTTCTGGGGCCAACGTCCTGACTTTC	CASSWTGGSGANVLTF
NA	TRBV7-6	many	TRBJ2-7	TGTGCCAGCAGCCCCTTCCCGGAGGATCGCTCCTACGAGCAGTACTTC	CASSPFPEDRSYEQYF
TRBD2	TRBV7-8	NA	TRBJ2-7	TGTGCCAGCAGCGTTCCGGGACTAGCGGGCCACGAGCAGTACTTC	CASSVPGLAGHEQYF
NA	TRBV7-3	many	TRBJ1-1	TGTGCCAGCAGTCCCCCGGGCCGGGGAAACACTGAAGCTTTCTTT	CASSPPGRGNTEAFF
NA	TRBV5-5	many	TRBJ1-1	TGTGCCAGCAGCGTGGACATCACCGCTGAAGCTTTCTTT	CASSVDITAEAFF
NA	TRBV24-1	NA	TRBJ2-6	TGTGCCACCAGTGACCAAGGGGCCAACGTCCTGACTTTC	CATSDQGANVLTF
NA	TRBV19	many	TRBJ1-2	TGTGCCAGTACCCCCAATGTCGAGGGAAAAGGCTACACCTTC	CASTPNVEGKGYTF
TRBD2	TRBV7-6	many	TRBJ2-7	TGTGCCAGCAGCTCCGGTATCTTGGGGACTAGCGGGACAGTGCAGTACTTC	CASSSGILGTSGTVQYF
NA	TRBV10-2	few	TRBJ1-4	TGCGCCAGCAGCCACAGAAGGACATATGCAACTAATGAAAAACTGTTTTTT	CASSHRRTYATNEKLFF
TRBD2	TRBV7-9	many	TRBJ2-2	TGTGCCAGCAGCTTAGGACTAGCGCGAGACACCGGGGAGCTGTTTTTT	CASSLGLARDTGELFF
TRBD1	TRBV19	many	TRBJ1-4	TGTGCCAGTAGTCTCGACAGGGGATTCGCTAATGAAAAACTGTTTTTT	CASSLDRGFANEKLFF
TRBD1	TRBV7-3	NA	TRBJ2-5	TGTGCCAGCAGCGCGGCCGGGACAGCTCAAGAGACCCAGTACTTC	CASSAAGTAQETQYF
TRBD1	TRBV5-6	NA	TRBJ1-5	TGTGCCAGCAGCGAGGACAGGTTT	CASSEDRF
NA	TRBV7-2	NA	TRBJ2-7	TGTGCCAGCAGTTTTCCGGGCAGGGGAGCCTACGAGCAGTACTTC	CASSFPGRGAYEQYF
NA	TRBV5-8	NA	TRBJ2-7	TGTGCCAGCAGATCGGAACCGGGACTTCGTTTCGAGCAGTACTTC	CASRSEPGLRFEQYF
NA	TRBV7-9	NA	TRBJ2-5	TGTGCCAGCAGCCCACCGGGACCCCGGAAGACCCAGTACTTC	CASSPPGPRKTQYF
NA	TRBV12-3/TRBV12-4	NA	TRBJ2-6	TGTGCCAGCAGTCCCCCCGGACTGACTTTC	CASSPPGLTF
NA	TRBV29-1	NA	TRBJ1-2	TGCAGCTGCCGGACCTCTGGAAACACCTTC	CSCRTSGNTF
NA	TRBV4-3	NA	TRBJ2-5	TGCGCCAGCAGCCAAGGGGTTCTGGGGGGAGAGACCCAGTACTTC	CASSQGVLGGETQYF
TRBD1	TRBV20-1	many	TRBJ2-7	TGCAGTGCTAGAGATCAAGGGGTGCGGGACAGGAGGGGCGAGCAGTACTTC	CSARDQGVRDRRGEQYF
NA	TRBV28	NA	TRBJ1-6	TGTGCCAGCAGTTTGGAGGCCAAATCACCCCTCCACTTT	CASSLEAKSPLHF
TRBD1	TRBV5-1	many	TRBJ2-7	TGCGCCAGCAGCGCTACCGGGACAGGGAAATGGGAGCAGTACTTC	CASSATGTGKWEQYF
NA	TRBV7-6	NA	TRBJ1-4	TGTGCCAGCAGCTCCAACAGGGTAACGGGTGAAAAACTGTTTTTT	CASSSNRVTGEKLFF
TRBD1	TRBV12-3/TRBV12-4	many	TRBJ1-6	TGTGCCAGTCTTCTAGCCGGGACAGGGGTATCACCCCTCCACTTT	CASLLAGTGVSPLHF
TRBD1	TRBV9	many	TRBJ2-5	TGCGCCAGCAGCGTGGACAGGCAAGAGACCCAGTACTTC	CASSVDRQETQYF
TRBD1	TRBV5-1	many	TRBJ2-7	TGCGCCAGCAGAGACGAGACAGGGGTAAACGAGCAGTACTTC	CASRDETGVNEQYF
TRBD1	TRBV7-8	many	TRBJ1-1	TGTGCCAGCAGCTCGGGACAGAAGAACACTGAAGCTTTCTTT	CASSSGQKNTEAFF
TRBD1	TRBV6-5	NA	TRBJ2-7	TGTGCCAGCAGCCCAGGGACAGGGAGGGGTTACGAGCAGTACTTC	CASSPGTGRGYEQYF
NA	TRBV12-3/TRBV12-4	NA	TRBJ2-7	TGTGCCAGCAGTTTAGCGATGGACAGACCCTACGAGCAGTACTTC	CASSLAMDRPYEQYF
NA	TRBV2	many	TRBJ1-2	TGTGCCAGCAGTGAAGCTGGGGGAGCTAACTATGGCTACACCTTC	CASSEAGGANYGYTF
NA	TRBV7-8	NA	TRBJ2-7	TGTGCCAGCAGCCCGGGACCGACTACCTACGAGCAGTACTTC	CASSPGPTTYEQYF
NA	TRBV10-3	NA	TRBJ2-2	TGTGCCATCAGTACCACGAGAGGGAAGAACACCGGGGAGCTGTTTTTT	CAISTTRGKNTGELFF
NA	TRBV5-1	many	TRBJ1-6	TGTGCCAGCAGCTTACGGGGTAACAATTCACCCCTCCACTTT	CASSLRGNNSPLHF
NA	TRBV19	many	TRBJ1-5	TGTGCCATAAAGGGGGGTAGCAATCAGCCCCAGCATTTT	CAIKGGSNQPQHF
TRBD1	TRBV2	many	TRBJ1-5	TGTGCCAGCAGCCTTGGGTTTGGGACAGGGAACAATCAGCCCCAGCATTTT	CASSLGFGTGNNQPQHF
NA	TRBV10-3	NA	TRBJ1-1	TGTGCCATCAGTTACTCCCTTCAGAGAAACACTGAAGCTTTCTTT	CAISYSLQRNTEAFF
TRBD1	TRBV29-1	many	TRBJ2-6	TGCAGCGTTGACGGGGGGACAGGGTCCCTCTCTGGGGCCAACGTCCTGACTTTC	CSVDGGTGSLSGANVLTF
NA	TRBV20-1	once	TRBJ2-7	TGCAGTGCTGACGGGAGTACCACCTACGAGCAGTACTTC	CSADGSTTYEQYF
NA	TRBV25-1	few	TRBJ1-4	TGTGCCAGCAGTGAATCGGTCAGGGCGGACGAAAAACTGTTTTTT	CASSESVRADEKLFF
NA	TRBV9	NA	TRBJ2-7	TGTGCCAGCAGCGCAGGAGGCAGGGCGCGTGACGAGCAGTACTTC	CASSAGGRARDEQYF
NA	TRBV12-3/TRBV12-4	many	TRBJ1-5	TGTGCCAGCAGCCCCCCCGGGACCAGCAATCAGCCCCAGCATTTT	CASSPPGTSNQPQHF
TRBD1	TRBV19	NA	TRBJ2-7	TGTGCCAGTAGTGCTCGACAGGGGAGCACGTACGAGCAGTACTTC	CASSARQGSTYEQYF
TRBD1	TRBV15	NA	TRBJ2-7	TGTGCCACCGTGGGACAGGGTCCGACCTACGAGCAGTACTTC	CATVGQGPTYEQYF
NA	TRBV10-2	NA	TRBJ2-7	TGTGCCAGCAGTTTATGGGGCAGGGGCCTCGAGCAGTACTTC	CASSLWGRGLEQYF
NA	TRBV6-1	few	TRBJ1-4	TGTGCCAGCAGTGAGGGGGCGCATGAAAAACTGTTTTTT	CASSEGAHEKLFF
NA	TRBV7-2	NA	TRBJ1-5	TGTGCCAGCAGCTGGGACCTGGACAATCAGCCCCAGCATTTT	CASSWDLDNQPQHF
TRBD1	TRBV29-1	many	TRBJ2-3	TGCAGCACCCGTAGACAGGGGAGGACAGATACGCAGTATTTT	CSTRRQGRTDTQYF
TRBD2	TRBV12-3/TRBV12-4	few	TRBJ2-7	TGTGCCAGCAGTCACCAGCGGGGTAGCTCCTACGAGCAGTACTTC	CASSHQRGSSYEQYF
TRBD2	TRBV19	NA	TRBJ2-7	TGTGCCAGTAGTATCTCTAGCGGGATTCTCTACGAGCAGTACTTC	CASSISSGILYEQYF
NA	TRBV7-9	many	TRBJ1-6	TGTGCCAGCAGCGCGAGGGACGGCAATTCACCCCTCCACTTT	CASSARDGNSPLHF
NA	TRBV4-3	NA	TRBJ2-7	TGCGCCAGCAGCCAAGACAGGGGAAACTACGGAGAGCAGTACTTC	CASSQDRGNYGEQYF
NA	TRBV19	few	TRBJ2-2	TGTGCCAGTAGTATGGTCCCCCGAACCGGGGAGCTGTTTTTT	CASSMVPRTGELFF
TRBD1	TRBV18	NA	TRBJ1-1	TGTGCCAGCTCACCTGAGGGGGCAGCTGAAGCTTTCTTT	CASSPEGAAEAFF
NA	TRBV19	NA	TRBJ1-5	TGTGCCAGCAGAGCAACAACAGGCAACCAGCCCCAGCATTTT	CASRATTGNQPQHF
NA	TRBV14	many	TRBJ1-2	TGTGCCAGCAGCCACCTCAGCCGACCTAACTATGGCTACACCTTC	CASSHLSRPNYGYTF